The rows below give T cell receptor beta chains drawn from one sample of a study of blood T cell repertoires in COVID-19. This table comes from immunoSEQ multiplex PCR, and its TCRdb copy is limited to in-frame clones, with some not included. The repertoire consists of approximately 350,000 clones, with around 83% occurring once and the leading ten covering about 5.4%. Sequenced input: PBMCs or T cells enriched from blood (not recorded which). The receptors here all came from a woman aged 50 to 60 who had recovered from COVID-19. The conserved cysteine and the conserved F or W are not part of the CDR3 here. D genes are given only for firm matches. A clone size is listed for some rows: how often the clone was seen (once, few, many), or a class if it is expanded.

clone_size: .; j_call: TRBJ1-4; d_call: .; v_call: TRBV7-2; cdr3_aa: ASSLQGYNEKLF
clone_size: .; j_call: TRBJ1-3; d_call: TRBD1; v_call: TRBV5-1; cdr3_aa: ASSVGTGTGNTIY
clone_size: .; j_call: TRBJ1-1; d_call: TRBD1; v_call: TRBV6-5; cdr3_aa: ASSRDREGTEAF
clone_size: .; j_call: TRBJ1-2; d_call: .; v_call: TRBV19; cdr3_aa: ASSMGGVWDYGYT
clone_size: .; j_call: TRBJ1-1; d_call: .; v_call: TRBV4-3; cdr3_aa: ASSQDPRTVNTEAF
clone_size: .; j_call: TRBJ1-5; d_call: .; v_call: TRBV3-1/TRBV3-2; cdr3_aa: ASSQQGNQPQH
clone_size: .; j_call: TRBJ1-1; d_call: .; v_call: TRBV19; cdr3_aa: ASSITGENTEAF
clone_size: .; j_call: TRBJ2-7; d_call: TRBD2; v_call: TRBV10-3; cdr3_aa: AILAGDTYEQY
clone_size: .; j_call: TRBJ1-5; d_call: TRBD1; v_call: TRBV20-1; cdr3_aa: SASYPRGTANQPQH
clone_size: .; j_call: TRBJ2-1; d_call: .; v_call: TRBV28; cdr3_aa: ASSSSGNNEQF
clone_size: few; j_call: TRBJ1-2; d_call: .; v_call: TRBV11-2; cdr3_aa: ASSWGQGYT
clone_size: .; j_call: TRBJ1-3; d_call: .; v_call: TRBV6-5; cdr3_aa: ASSSPGNTIY
clone_size: .; j_call: TRBJ1-6; d_call: TRBD1; v_call: TRBV7-9; cdr3_aa: ASSLTGGLNSPLH
clone_size: .; j_call: TRBJ1-2; d_call: .; v_call: TRBV15; cdr3_aa: ATSRASGPGGYT
clone_size: .; j_call: TRBJ2-1; d_call: .; v_call: TRBV7-3; cdr3_aa: ASSLFAGNSNEQF
clone_size: .; j_call: TRBJ2-7; d_call: TRBD2; v_call: TRBV27; cdr3_aa: ASRGTSGSYEQY
clone_size: .; j_call: TRBJ1-1; d_call: .; v_call: TRBV18; cdr3_aa: ASSLRGGENTEAF
clone_size: .; j_call: TRBJ2-6; d_call: TRBD1; v_call: TRBV4-3; cdr3_aa: ASSQDRVSGANVLT
clone_size: .; j_call: TRBJ2-1; d_call: .; v_call: TRBV5-4; cdr3_aa: ASSSVGGLYNEQF
clone_size: .; j_call: TRBJ2-6; d_call: .; v_call: TRBV7-3; cdr3_aa: ASRTDSNSGANVLT
clone_size: .; j_call: TRBJ2-3; d_call: TRBD2; v_call: TRBV6-2/TRBV6-3; cdr3_aa: ASSYSRLAGGRTDTQY
clone_size: .; j_call: TRBJ2-2; d_call: .; v_call: TRBV11-2; cdr3_aa: ASSLRQPGTGELF
clone_size: .; j_call: TRBJ2-2; d_call: TRBD2; v_call: TRBV7-3; cdr3_aa: ASSSGGGELF
clone_size: .; j_call: TRBJ2-5; d_call: TRBD2; v_call: TRBV7-9; cdr3_aa: ASSPAGGETQY
clone_size: .; j_call: TRBJ1-4; d_call: .; v_call: TRBV30; cdr3_aa: AWSLKGTNEKLF
clone_size: .; j_call: TRBJ2-1; d_call: .; v_call: TRBV6-6; cdr3_aa: ASSRELTGTNEQF
clone_size: .; j_call: TRBJ1-1; d_call: TRBD1; v_call: TRBV5-4; cdr3_aa: ASSSEIRGPIEAF
clone_size: .; j_call: TRBJ1-6; d_call: .; v_call: TRBV27; cdr3_aa: AAGRVPLH
clone_size: .; j_call: TRBJ1-2; d_call: .; v_call: TRBV4-2; cdr3_aa: ASSRGYGYT
clone_size: once; j_call: TRBJ1-4; d_call: TRBD1; v_call: TRBV12-3/TRBV12-4; cdr3_aa: ASDRGLNEKLF
clone_size: .; j_call: TRBJ1-3; d_call: .; v_call: TRBV6-1; cdr3_aa: ASSELPGNTIY
clone_size: once; j_call: TRBJ2-3; d_call: TRBD2; v_call: TRBV5-4; cdr3_aa: ASNLINPGLATDTQY
clone_size: .; j_call: TRBJ2-2; d_call: TRBD2; v_call: TRBV5-1; cdr3_aa: ASSLGLAGEASGELF
clone_size: .; j_call: TRBJ2-7; d_call: .; v_call: TRBV14; cdr3_aa: ASSQGFGRTGYEQY
clone_size: .; j_call: TRBJ2-1; d_call: TRBD2; v_call: TRBV10-1; cdr3_aa: ASSDLAGGSYNEQF
clone_size: .; j_call: TRBJ1-6; d_call: TRBD1; v_call: TRBV29-1; cdr3_aa: SVGTGDNSPLH
clone_size: few; j_call: TRBJ2-2; d_call: .; v_call: TRBV7-2; cdr3_aa: ASSLVPPGGELF
clone_size: .; j_call: TRBJ2-5; d_call: TRBD2; v_call: TRBV4-1; cdr3_aa: ASSSGLAGGWETQY
clone_size: .; j_call: TRBJ2-3; d_call: TRBD1; v_call: TRBV19; cdr3_aa: ASSMSHGTGTDTQY
clone_size: .; j_call: TRBJ1-2; d_call: .; v_call: TRBV6-5; cdr3_aa: ASSYPGGVLGSYT
clone_size: .; j_call: TRBJ1-5; d_call: .; v_call: TRBV30; cdr3_aa: AWSAGDANQPQH
clone_size: .; j_call: TRBJ1-5; d_call: .; v_call: TRBV29-1; cdr3_aa: TRTGFQPQH
clone_size: .; j_call: TRBJ2-7; d_call: .; v_call: TRBV3-1/TRBV3-2; cdr3_aa: ASSYGLGEQY
clone_size: .; j_call: TRBJ1-2; d_call: .; v_call: TRBV29-1; cdr3_aa: SVGGGTYGYT
clone_size: .; j_call: TRBJ2-1; d_call: TRBD1; v_call: TRBV11-3; cdr3_aa: ASSFLDRVNEQF
clone_size: .; j_call: TRBJ1-5; d_call: .; v_call: TRBV15; cdr3_aa: ATSRDGRVRGNQPQH
clone_size: .; j_call: TRBJ2-2; d_call: TRBD2; v_call: TRBV11-2; cdr3_aa: ASSPSGATGELF
clone_size: once; j_call: TRBJ1-5; d_call: .; v_call: TRBV4-1; cdr3_aa: ASSQDSGILNQPQH
clone_size: few; j_call: TRBJ2-1; d_call: .; v_call: TRBV27; cdr3_aa: ASRKNNEQF
clone_size: .; j_call: TRBJ1-1; d_call: .; v_call: TRBV7-9; cdr3_aa: ASNQGREETEAF
clone_size: once; j_call: TRBJ1-3; d_call: .; v_call: TRBV6-2/TRBV6-3; cdr3_aa: ASSYSNFPGVSGNTIY
clone_size: .; j_call: TRBJ1-5; d_call: TRBD1; v_call: TRBV19; cdr3_aa: ASSGDRGRPQH
clone_size: .; j_call: TRBJ2-7; d_call: TRBD2; v_call: TRBV6-5; cdr3_aa: ASSTQTSGNYEQY